The 18 T cell receptor beta chains presented below share a single source sample, sequenced in a study of blood T cell repertoires in COVID-19. The assay was immunoSEQ multiplex PCR, and TCRdb's table has in-frame clones only and misses some. The sample contains fewer than 250,000 clones, 81% of which appear only once. Sequenced sample: PBMCs or T cells enriched from blood (not recorded which). These receptor sequences come from a woman in her 50s with acute COVID-19.

The J gene is TRBJ2-7, the V gene TRBV7-2; D gene uncertain. The CDR3 has 13 residues. The V gene's germline CDR1 is SGHTA and CDR2 FQGNSA. V was pared by 6 bases and J by 2 bases, with 11 bases between. The CDR3 coding sequence is TGTGCCAGCAGTTCAAGCGTCCCCTACGAGCAGTACTTC. This gives the protein CASSSSVPYEQYF.

V and J are TRBV29-1 and TRBJ2-6, with D unclear. Germline assignment: CDR1 SQVTM and CDR2 ANQGSEA. The V end was cut by 5 bases, the J end by 0 bases, with 11 bases between. The CDR3 length is 15 residues. This CDR3 reads CSVQGVYSGANVLTF. The CDR3 DNA sequence: TGCAGCGTTCAAGGCGTTTACTCTGGGGCCAACGTCCTGACTTTC.

The chain couples TRBV2 to TRBJ1-1, with D tentatively TRBD1 (5 bases). Germline V gives CDR1 SNHLY, CDR2 FYNNEI. CDR3 length equals 13 residues. V was cut by 7 bases and J by 4 bases, with 13 bases left in between. CDR3 DNA sequence: TGTGCCAGCAAGAATGGGGCGAGCACTGAAGCTTTCTTT. It specifies CASKNGASTEAFF.

The CDR3 nucleotides read TGTGCCAGCAGCCTTAACACAGGTCCAACTAATGAAAAACTGTTTTTT. It codes for CASSLNTGPTNEKLFF. The chain has TRBV28 and TRBJ1-4; D is perhaps TRBD1 (5 bases). V lost 6 bases to trimming and J lost 0 bases, with 14 bases between them. Germline assignment: CDR1 MDHEN and CDR2 SYDVKM. This CDR3 contains 16 residues. The complete variable domain, with remaining parts taken from reference TRBV28 and TRBJ1-4, reads DVKVTQSSRYLVKRTGEKVFLECVQDMDHENMFWYRQDPGLGLRLIYFSYDVKMKEKGDIPEGYSVSREKKERFSLILESASTNQTSMYLCASSLNTGPTNEKLFFGSGTQLSVL.

The chain links TRBV6-5 to TRBJ2-6; no clear D gene. The length of the CDR3 is 14 residues. Germline-derived CDR1 and CDR2 are MNHEY and SVGAGI. V lost 4 bases and J 1 base, leaving 5 bases between the germline ends. CDR3 sequence: CASSSFSGANVLTF. The CDR3, as DNA: TGTGCCAGCAGTTCCTTTTCTGGGGCCAACGTCCTGACTTTC.

The V gene is TRBV4-1, the J gene TRBJ2-7, with 9 bases identical to TRBD2. Germline V lookup: CDR1 MGHRA, CDR2 YSYEKL. This CDR3 has 16 amino acids. The V segment lost 0 bases and the J segment 3 bases; nucleotides outside the gene matches: 6. The CDR3 DNA follows: TGCGCCAGCAGCCAAGACCCGACTAGCGGTCTCTACGAGCAGTACTTC. Protein product: CASSQDPTSGLYEQYF.

In this sample, this clone turned up a few times. The chain recombines TRBV24-1 with TRBJ2-5, with 9 bases aligning to TRBD1. This CDR3 spans 16 amino acids. J gave up 5 bases and V 3 bases, and 9 bases lay outside the gene matches. Germline CDR1 is KGHDR and CDR2 is SFDVKD. The CDR3 is CATSDPGTGRGETQYF. The CDR3 region has the DNA TGTGCCACCAGTGATCCCGGGACAGGGCGAGGGGAGACCCAGTACTTC.

This clone was observed once. This chain joins TRBV7-2 and TRBJ1-4, with D possibly matching TRBD1 (5 bases). This CDR3 spans 15 amino acids. Trimming took off 5 bases at V and 7 bases at J, with 17 bases between the two ends. Looked up from germline, CDR1 is SGHTA and CDR2 is FQGNSA. The CDR3 DNA is TGTGCCAGCAGCCCTAGTGGGACGGGAGCTGAAAAACTGTTTTTT. Translation gives CASSPSGTGAEKLFF.

The J gene is TRBJ2-7, the V gene TRBV2, with 8 positions matching TRBD1. In germline, CDR1 is SNHLY, CDR2 FYNNEI. J gave up 5 bases and V 6 bases, and 6 bases lay outside the gene matches. The CDR3 is made up of 13 amino acids. CDR3 in amino acids: CASSEDRVNEQYF. CDR3 nucleotides: TGTGCCAGCAGCGAGGACAGGGTCAACGAGCAGTACTTC.

In this sample, this clone turned up once. V is TRBV4-3 and J is TRBJ2-1; no firm D call. Per germline, CDR1 LGHNA and CDR2 YSLEER. This CDR3 contains 16 residues. Trimming left V 5 bases short and J 1 base short, with 15 bases between. The DNA of the CDR3 is TGCGCCAGCAGCGATTCCCTCCGGGTGTCCTACAATGAGCAGTTCTTC. This codes for CASSDSLRVSYNEQFF.

The chain joins TRBV6-6 to TRBJ2-3, with 9 bases aligning to TRBD1. The junction had 9 bases not matched to a gene; V was cut back by 10 bases and J by 4 bases. The CDR3 totals 14 residues. Germline V gene lookup returns CDR1 MNHNY and CDR2 SVGAGI (reference sequence). The CDR3: CATLLGQGSDTQYF. DNA of the CDR3: TGTGCCACCTTATTGGGACAGGGATCAGATACGCAGTATTTT.

In this sample, this clone turned up a few times. The chain is built from TRBV7-9 and TRBJ1-5, with 9 bases fitting TRBD1. V gave up 1 base and J gave up 2 bases; unmatched junction bases: 3. The germline gives CDR1 SEHNR, CDR2 FQNEAQ (reference sequence). The CDR3 is 16 residues long. DNA for the CDR3: TGTGCCAGCAGCTTAGGAGGGGACAGGGGCAATCAGCCCCAGCATTTT. Protein product: CASSLGGDRGNQPQHF.

The chain is built from TRBV21-1 and TRBJ2-7; the DNA was not compared with TRBD1, the D call given in the table. TRBV21-1 is labeled a pseudogene. CDR3 length: 14 residues. CDR3 residues: CASYRAWTSYEQYF. CDR3 DNA sequence: TGTGCCAGTTACAGGGCGTGGACTTCCTACGAGCAGTACTTC.

The chain combines TRBV30 with TRBJ2-1, with 13 bases that match TRBD2. This CDR3 region has 15 residues. V lost 0 bases to trimming and J lost 8 bases; unmatched junction nucleotides: 4. Germline assignment: CDR1 GTSNPN and CDR2 SVGIG (reference sequence). CDR3 bases: TGTGCCTGGAGTGTCGGGACTAGCGGGGTCTATGAGCAGTTCTTC. As protein: CAWSVGTSGVYEQFF.

This clone has only a few counts. The chain couples TRBV12-5 to TRBJ1-6, with 8 bases matching TRBD1. Germline V gene sequence: CDR1 LGHNT, CDR2 FRNRAP. V lost 2 bases to trimming and J lost 9 bases; unmatched junction nucleotides: 12. The CDR3 covers 17 residues. The CDR3 reads CASGLTRTGTLGSPLHF. As DNA, the CDR3 is TGTGCTAGTGGTTTGACAAGGACAGGGACCTTAGGTTCACCCCTCCACTTT. Filled out from reference TRBV12-5 and TRBJ1-6, the complete variable domain reads DARVTQTPRHKVTEMGQEVTMRCQPILGHNTVFWYRQTMMQGLELLAYFRNRAPLDDSGMPKDRFSAEMPDATLATLKIQPSEPRDSAVYFCASGLTRTGTLGSPLHFGNGTRLTVT.

This clone came up once. The rearrangement uses TRBV20-1 and TRBJ1-2; perhaps TRBD1 as D (6 bases). The V gene lost 3 bases and the J gene lost 5 bases, with 16 bases spanning the gap. CDR1 is DFQATT and CDR2 is SNEGSKA in the germline V gene (reference sequence). The CDR3 has 14 residues. The CDR3 nucleotides read TGCAGTGCTAGTCTCACCCCAGGGGTATATGGCTACACCTTC. Amino acid sequence: CSASLTPGVYGYTF.

DNA for the CDR3: TGTGCCAGCAGCTCCCGAACAAGTGAGCAGTACTTC. This gives the protein CASSSRTSEQYF. The chain recombines TRBV11-2 with TRBJ2-7; D unresolved. The CDR3 contains 12 residues. CDR1 is SGHAT and CDR2 is FQNNGV in the germline V gene. The germline V and J ends were trimmed by 4 bases and 7 bases, with 11 bases remaining between them.

This chain joins TRBV7-2 and TRBJ2-5, with 8 bases identical to TRBD1. CDR3 length: 14 amino acids. Germline values: CDR1 SGHTA, CDR2 FQGNSA. V was pared by 7 bases and J by 5 bases, with 9 bases of the junction left unmatched. The CDR3 region is CASTGGRGLETQYF. CDR3 in DNA: TGTGCCAGCACAGGGGGCAGGGGGCTTGAGACCCAGTACTTC.